Relative to its sample, the clone carrying this T cell receptor beta chain is medium-sized. Antigen: not known. Gene and germline names: mouse. The sequence runs out 1 residue before the end of the CDR3; the remainder is reconstructed from the germline J gene. Sequencing of TCRbeta CDR3 at survey depth gave sequences and template counts. The table came from immunoSEQ multiplex PCR; TCRdb's copy has only in-frame clones and leaves some out. The sample contains under 9,000 clones, around half of which appear only once. The germline V gene has CDR1 NNHNN and CDR2 SYGAGS (reference sequence). Trimming cost V 2 bases and J 0 bases, with 9 bases left between them. The CDR3 contains 14 residues. Specified time point: mouse harvest day 7 after allogeneic transplant. Each mouse received 10^7 T-cell-depleted marrow cells plus 10^6 splenic CD5+ T cells by tail vein. Tissues came from B6→BALB/c major-mismatch GVHD mice at day 7 or 14.

This sample was included in a study of tissue T cells after allogeneic stem cell transplantation. Study-level results: Across patients, clones rarely overlapped, yet motif clusters were shared tissue-specifically. Sampling depth was limited, and the cohort was small and clinically varied.

The sequencing sample was made of lymph node tissue. The V call is TRBV13-2, the J call TRBJ2-7; possibly TRBD2 for D (6 bases). The source of this sequence is a female BALB/c mouse given C57BL/6 T cells with graft-versus-host disease after an allogeneic hematopoietic cell transplant. CDR3 protein: CASGDWGSSYEQYF. The sequenced CDR3 bases are TGTGCCAGCGGTGACTGGGGAAGCTCCTATGAACAGTAC.